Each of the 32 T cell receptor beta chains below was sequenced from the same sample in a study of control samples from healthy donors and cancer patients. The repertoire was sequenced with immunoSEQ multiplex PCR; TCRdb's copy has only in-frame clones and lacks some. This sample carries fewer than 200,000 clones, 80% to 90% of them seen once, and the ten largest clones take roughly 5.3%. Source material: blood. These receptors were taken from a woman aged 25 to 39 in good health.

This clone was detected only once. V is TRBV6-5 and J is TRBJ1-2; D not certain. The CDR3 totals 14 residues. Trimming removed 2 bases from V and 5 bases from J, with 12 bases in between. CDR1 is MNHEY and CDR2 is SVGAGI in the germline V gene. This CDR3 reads CASSYAGEAYGYTF. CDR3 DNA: TGTGCCAGCAGTTACGCGGGAGAAGCATATGGCTACACCTTC.

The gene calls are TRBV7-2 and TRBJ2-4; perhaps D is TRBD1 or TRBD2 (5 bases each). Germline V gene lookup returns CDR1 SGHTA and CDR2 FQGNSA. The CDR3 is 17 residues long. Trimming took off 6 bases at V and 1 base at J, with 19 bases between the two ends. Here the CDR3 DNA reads TGTGCCAGCAGGTCGCCGGGGCCCGGTAGGGCCAAAAACATTCAGTACTTC. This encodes CASRSPGPGRAKNIQYF.

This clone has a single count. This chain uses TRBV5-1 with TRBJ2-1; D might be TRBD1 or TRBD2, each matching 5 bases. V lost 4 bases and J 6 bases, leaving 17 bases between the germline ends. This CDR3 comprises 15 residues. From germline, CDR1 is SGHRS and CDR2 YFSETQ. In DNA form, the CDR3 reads TGCGCCAGCAGCCTCGGGTACACCGGGGCCAATGAGCAGTTCTTC. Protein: CASSLGYTGANEQFF.

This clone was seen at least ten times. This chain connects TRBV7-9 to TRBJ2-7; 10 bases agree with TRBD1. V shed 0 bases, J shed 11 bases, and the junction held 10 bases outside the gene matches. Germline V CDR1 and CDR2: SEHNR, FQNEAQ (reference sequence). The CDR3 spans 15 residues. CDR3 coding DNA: TGTGCCAGCAGCTTAGCCCGGGACAGGGGATTCGTCAAGTACTTC. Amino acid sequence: CASSLARDRGFVKYF.

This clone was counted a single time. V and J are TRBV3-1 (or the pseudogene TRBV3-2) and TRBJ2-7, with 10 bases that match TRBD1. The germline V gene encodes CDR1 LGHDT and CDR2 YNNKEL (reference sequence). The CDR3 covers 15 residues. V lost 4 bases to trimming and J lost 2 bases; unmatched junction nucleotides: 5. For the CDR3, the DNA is TGTGCCAGCAGCCCACGAGGACAGGGGGCCTACGAGCAGTACTTC. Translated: CASSPRGQGAYEQYF.

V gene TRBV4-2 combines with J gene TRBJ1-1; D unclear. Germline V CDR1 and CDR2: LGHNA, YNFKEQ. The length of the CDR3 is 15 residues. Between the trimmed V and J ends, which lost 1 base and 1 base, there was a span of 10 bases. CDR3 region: CASSQARAPNTEAFF. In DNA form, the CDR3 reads TGTGCCAGCAGCCAAGCCAGAGCCCCGAACACTGAAGCTTTCTTT.

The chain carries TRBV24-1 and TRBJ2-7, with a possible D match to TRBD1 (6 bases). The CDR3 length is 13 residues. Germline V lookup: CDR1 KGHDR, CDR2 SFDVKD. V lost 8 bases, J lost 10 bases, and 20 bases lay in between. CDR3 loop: CATTEGDGLAQYV. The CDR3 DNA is TGTGCCACCACCGAGGGGGACGGTCTTGCTCAGTACGTC.

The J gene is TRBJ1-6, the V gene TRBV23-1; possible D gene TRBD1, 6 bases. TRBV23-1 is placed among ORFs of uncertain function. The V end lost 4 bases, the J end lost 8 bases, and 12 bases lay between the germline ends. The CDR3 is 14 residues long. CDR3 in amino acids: CASSLIRGYSPLHF. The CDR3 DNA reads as TGCGCCAGCAGTCTCATCAGGGGTTATTCACCCCTCCACTTT.

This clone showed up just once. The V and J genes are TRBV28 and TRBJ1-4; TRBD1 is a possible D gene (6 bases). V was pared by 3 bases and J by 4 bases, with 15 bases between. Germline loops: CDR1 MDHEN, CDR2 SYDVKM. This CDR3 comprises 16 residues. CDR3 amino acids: CASSFRASRGNEKLFF. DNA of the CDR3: TGTGCCAGCAGTTTTAGAGCGTCCAGGGGTAATGAAAAACTGTTTTTT.

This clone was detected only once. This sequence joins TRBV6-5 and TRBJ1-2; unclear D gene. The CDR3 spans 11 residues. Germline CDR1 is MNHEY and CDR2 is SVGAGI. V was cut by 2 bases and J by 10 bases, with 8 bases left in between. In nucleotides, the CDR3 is TGTGCCAGCAGTTACGGGCAGACCTACACCTTC. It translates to CASSYGQTYTF.

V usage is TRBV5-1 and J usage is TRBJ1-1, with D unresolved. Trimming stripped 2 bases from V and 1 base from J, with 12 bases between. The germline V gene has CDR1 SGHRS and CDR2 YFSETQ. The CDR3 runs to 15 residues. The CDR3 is CASSLTGRTNTEAFF. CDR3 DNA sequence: TGCGCCAGCAGCTTAACGGGCAGGACGAACACTGAAGCTTTCTTT.

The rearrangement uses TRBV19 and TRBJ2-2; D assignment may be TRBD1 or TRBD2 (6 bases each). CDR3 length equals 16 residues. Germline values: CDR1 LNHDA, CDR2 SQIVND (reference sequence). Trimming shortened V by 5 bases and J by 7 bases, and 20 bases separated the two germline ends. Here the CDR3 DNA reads TGTGCCAGTAGTTCGGGGGCCCGGGGGCGTGGCGGGGAGCTGTTTTTT. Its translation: CASSSGARGRGGELFF. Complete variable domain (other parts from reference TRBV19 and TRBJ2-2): DGGITQSPKYLFRKEGQNVTLSCEQNLNHDAMYWYRQDPGQGLRLIYYSQIVNDFQKGDIAEGYSVSREKKESFPLTVTSAQKNPTAFYLCASSSGARGRGGELFFGEGSRLTVL.

DNA for the CDR3: TGTGCCAGTAGTATTAGGTCTAGCGGGGCGAACACCGGGGAGCTGTTTTTT. This translates into CASSIRSSGANTGELFF. The V call is TRBV19, the J call TRBJ2-2; TRBD2 matches at 9 bases. Germline V gene data show CDR1 as LNHDA and CDR2 as SQIVND (reference sequence). V trimming: 3 bases; J trimming: 0 bases; junction bases outside the gene matches: 5. This CDR3 contains 17 residues.

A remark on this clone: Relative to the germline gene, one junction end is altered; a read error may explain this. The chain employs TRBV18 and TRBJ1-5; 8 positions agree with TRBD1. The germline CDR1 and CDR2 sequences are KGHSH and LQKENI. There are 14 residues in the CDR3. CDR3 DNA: TGTGCCAGCTCGCCACAGGGGGTTAATCAGCCCCAGCATTTT. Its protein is CASSPQGVNQPQHF.

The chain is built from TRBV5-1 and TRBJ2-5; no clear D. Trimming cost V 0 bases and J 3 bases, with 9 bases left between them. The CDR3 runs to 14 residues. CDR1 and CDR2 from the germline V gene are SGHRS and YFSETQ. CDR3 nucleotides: TGCGCCAGCAGCTTGGGTCCCTTAAAAGAGACCCAGTACTTC. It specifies CASSLGPLKETQYF.

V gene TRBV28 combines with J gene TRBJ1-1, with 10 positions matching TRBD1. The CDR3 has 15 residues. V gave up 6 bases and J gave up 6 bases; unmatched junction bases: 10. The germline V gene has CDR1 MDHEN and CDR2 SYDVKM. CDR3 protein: CASRTGGAGRSEAFF. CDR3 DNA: TGTGCCAGCAGGACAGGGGGCGCCGGGAGGTCTGAAGCTTTCTTT.

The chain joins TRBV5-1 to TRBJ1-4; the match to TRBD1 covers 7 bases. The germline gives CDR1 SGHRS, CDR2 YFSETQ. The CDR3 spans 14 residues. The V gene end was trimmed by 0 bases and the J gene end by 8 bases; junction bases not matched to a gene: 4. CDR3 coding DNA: TGCGCCAGCAGCTTGGCGGACAGGACAGAAAAACTGTTTTTT. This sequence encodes CASSLADRTEKLFF.

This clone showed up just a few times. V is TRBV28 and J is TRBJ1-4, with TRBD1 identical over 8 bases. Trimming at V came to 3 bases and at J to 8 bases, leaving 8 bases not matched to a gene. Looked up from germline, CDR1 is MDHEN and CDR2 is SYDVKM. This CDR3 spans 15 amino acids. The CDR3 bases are TGTGCCAGCAGTTTGACAGGGGATCCTAGGGAAAAACTGTTTTTT. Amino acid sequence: CASSLTGDPREKLFF. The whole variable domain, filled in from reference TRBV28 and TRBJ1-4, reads DVKVTQSSRYLVKRTGEKVFLECVQDMDHENMFWYRQDPGLGLRLIYFSYDVKMKEKGDIPEGYSVSREKKERFSLILESASTNQTSMYLCASSLTGDPREKLFFGSGTQLSVL.

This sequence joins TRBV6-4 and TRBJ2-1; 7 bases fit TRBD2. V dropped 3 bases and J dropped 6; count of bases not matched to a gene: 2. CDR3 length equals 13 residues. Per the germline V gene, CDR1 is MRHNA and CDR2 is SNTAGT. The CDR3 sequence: CASSDREANEQFF. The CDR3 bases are TGTGCCAGCAGTGATCGGGAGGCCAATGAGCAGTTCTTC.

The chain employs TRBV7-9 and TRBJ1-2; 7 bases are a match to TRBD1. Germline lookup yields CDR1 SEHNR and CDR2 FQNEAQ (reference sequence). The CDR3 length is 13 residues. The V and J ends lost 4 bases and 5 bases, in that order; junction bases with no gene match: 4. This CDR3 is CASSSGQNYGYTF. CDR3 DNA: TGTGCCAGCAGCTCGGGACAGAATTATGGCTACACCTTC.

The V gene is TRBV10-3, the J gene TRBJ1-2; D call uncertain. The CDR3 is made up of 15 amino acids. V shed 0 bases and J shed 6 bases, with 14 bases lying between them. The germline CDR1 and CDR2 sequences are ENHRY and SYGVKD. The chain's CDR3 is CAISESFDGRNGYTF. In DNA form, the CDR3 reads TGTGCCATCAGTGAGTCGTTCGACGGACGAAATGGCTACACCTTC.

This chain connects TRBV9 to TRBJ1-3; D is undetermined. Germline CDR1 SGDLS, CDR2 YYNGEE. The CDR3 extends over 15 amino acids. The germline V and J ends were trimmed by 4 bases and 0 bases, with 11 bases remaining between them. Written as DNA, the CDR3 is TGTGCCAGCAGCCCCGACGGGCACTCTGGAAACACCATATATTTT. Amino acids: CASSPDGHSGNTIYF.

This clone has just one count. This CDR3 is CASSPTSGRDREQFF. CDR3 nucleotide sequence: TGCGCCAGCAGCCCTACTAGCGGGAGGGACCGCGAGCAGTTCTTC. The J gene is TRBJ2-1, the V gene TRBV4-1; 13 nucleotides line up with TRBD2. After removal of 4 bases from V and 10 bases from J, the junction contained 7 bases not matched to a gene. Germline CDR1 is MGHRA and CDR2 is YSYEKL. The CDR3 has 15 amino acids.

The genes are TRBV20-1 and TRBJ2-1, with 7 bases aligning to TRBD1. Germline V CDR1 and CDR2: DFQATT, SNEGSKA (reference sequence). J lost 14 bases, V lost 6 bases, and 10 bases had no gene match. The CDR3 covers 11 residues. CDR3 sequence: CSAIDRESKFF. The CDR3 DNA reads TGCAGTGCGATAGACAGGGAGAGTAAGTTCTTC.

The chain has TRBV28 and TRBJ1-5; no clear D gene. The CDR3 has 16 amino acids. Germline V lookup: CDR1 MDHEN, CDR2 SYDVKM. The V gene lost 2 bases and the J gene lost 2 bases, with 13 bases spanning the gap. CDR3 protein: CASSLVKGARNQPQHF. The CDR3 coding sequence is TGTGCCAGCAGTTTAGTGAAAGGAGCTCGCAATCAGCCCCAGCATTTT.

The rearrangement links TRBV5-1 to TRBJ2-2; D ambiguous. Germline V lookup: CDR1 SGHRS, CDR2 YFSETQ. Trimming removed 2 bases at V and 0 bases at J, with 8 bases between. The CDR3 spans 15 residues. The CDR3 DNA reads TGCGCCAGCAGCTTCCTTCAGGCGAACACCGGGGAGCTGTTTTTT. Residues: CASSFLQANTGELFF.

The CDR3: CASSFRGDNTEAFF. The CDR3 nucleotides are TGTGCCAGCAGCTTCAGGGGAGATAACACTGAAGCTTTCTTT. The chain combines TRBV27 with TRBJ1-1; a weak D match, TRBD1 (6 bases). The germline gives CDR1 MNHEY, CDR2 SMNVEV (reference sequence). V dropped 6 bases and J dropped 2 bases, with 13 bases sitting between them. The CDR3 is 14 amino acids.

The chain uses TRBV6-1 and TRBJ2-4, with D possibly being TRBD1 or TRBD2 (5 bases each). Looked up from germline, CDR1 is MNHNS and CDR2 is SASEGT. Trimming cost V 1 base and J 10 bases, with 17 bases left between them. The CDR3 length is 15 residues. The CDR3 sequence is CASSEGEGPNGIQYF. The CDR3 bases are TGTGCCAGCAGTGAAGGTGAGGGGCCCAACGGGATTCAGTACTTC.

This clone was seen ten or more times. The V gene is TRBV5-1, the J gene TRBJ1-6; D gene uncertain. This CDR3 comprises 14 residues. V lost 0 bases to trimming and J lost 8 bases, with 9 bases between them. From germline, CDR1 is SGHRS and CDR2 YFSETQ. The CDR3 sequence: CASSLGEGYSPLHF. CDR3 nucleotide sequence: TGCGCCAGCAGCTTGGGTGAGGGTTATTCACCCCTCCACTTT.

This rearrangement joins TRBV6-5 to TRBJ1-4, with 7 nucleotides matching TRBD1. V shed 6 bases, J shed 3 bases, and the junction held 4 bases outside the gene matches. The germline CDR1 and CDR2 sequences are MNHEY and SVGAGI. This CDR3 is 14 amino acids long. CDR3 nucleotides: TGTGCCAGCAGCATCGACAGGGCTAATGAAAAACTGTTTTTT. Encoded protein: CASSIDRANEKLFF.

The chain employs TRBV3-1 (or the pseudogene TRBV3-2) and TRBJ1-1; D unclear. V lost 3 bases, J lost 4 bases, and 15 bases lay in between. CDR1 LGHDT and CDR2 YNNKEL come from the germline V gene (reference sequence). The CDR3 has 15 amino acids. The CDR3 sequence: CASSHSLVGATEAFF. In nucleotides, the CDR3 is TGTGCCAGCAGCCACTCACTCGTCGGCGCCACTGAAGCTTTCTTT.

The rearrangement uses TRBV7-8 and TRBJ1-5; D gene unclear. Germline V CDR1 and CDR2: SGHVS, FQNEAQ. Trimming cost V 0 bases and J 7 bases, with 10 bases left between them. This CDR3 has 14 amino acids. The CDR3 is CASSLAGVGQPQHF. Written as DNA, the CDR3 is TGTGCCAGCAGCTTAGCCGGAGTTGGGCAGCCCCAGCATTTT.